Below, 30 T cell receptor beta chains from the same sample are listed, as sequenced in a study of T cells in women clearing cervical HPV infection. Measured with immunoSEQ multiplex PCR; TCRdb has only the in-frame clones, and not every one. The sample totals fewer than 15,000 clones; its top ten clones hold under 25%. The sample comprised blood buffy coat. These receptor sequences come from a woman aged 18 to 75 with a cervical HPV16 infection that either progressed to CIN3+ or cleared (not recorded which).

In regard to this clone: Sequencing ends 3 residues short of the CDR3 end; the germline J gene provides the rest. This chain links TRBV5-1 with TRBJ2-1; 8 nucleotides agree with TRBD2. Germline V lookup: CDR1 SGHRS, CDR2 YFSETQ. The CDR3 spans 16 residues. The J segment lost 8 bases and the V segment lost 0 bases, leaving 10 bases of the junction unmatched. The CDR3 loop reads CASSLALSGGRDEQFF. Incomplete CDR3 DNA: TGCGCCAGCAGCTTGGCCTTAAGCGGGGGACGGGATGAG. The full variable domain, in which reference TRBV5-1 and TRBJ2-1 provide the parts outside the CDR3, is KAGVTQTPRYLIKTRGQQVTLSCSPISGHRSVSWYQQTPGQGLQFLFEYFSETQRNKGNFPGRFSGRQFSNSRSEMNVSTLELGDSALYLCASSLALSGGRDEQFFGPGTRLTVL.

About this clone: Read data end 3 residues before the CDR3 end; the end is taken from the germline J gene. The chain links TRBV5-1 to TRBJ1-5; the match to TRBD1 covers 7 bases. From germline, CDR1 is SGHRS and CDR2 YFSETQ. This CDR3 contains 13 residues. J was trimmed by 6 bases and V by 4 bases; bases with no gene match: 4. This CDR3 reads CASSKGAGQPQHF. The CDR3 bases that were read are TGCGCCAGCAGCAAGGGGGCAGGTCAGCCC.

With regard to this clone: Sequencing ends 3 residues short of the CDR3 end; the germline J gene provides the rest. The V and J genes are TRBV23-1 and TRBJ2-5; 11 nucleotides agree with TRBD1. TRBV23-1 is labeled an ORF, and its function is uncertain. The CDR3 sequence is 15 residues long. The ends lost 7 bases at V and 4 bases at J; junction bases unmatched: 8. The CDR3 loop reads CASTTGQGGPETQYF. CDR3 DNA, as far as it was read: TGCGCCAGCACCACGGGACAGGGGGGCCCAGAGACC.

Turning to this clone: The sequence runs out 3 residues before the end of the CDR3; the remainder is reconstructed from the germline J gene. The V and J genes are TRBV19 and TRBJ2-1; the D gene is possibly TRBD2 (6 bases). CDR3 length: 15 residues. Trimming pared 4 bases from V and 3 bases from J, leaving 13 bases between. Germline V gene data show CDR1 as LNHDA and CDR2 as SQIVND (reference sequence). The covered CDR3 bases are TGTGCCAGTAGTAGGGGCGGGGACTTCTACAATGAG. Translating gives CASSRGGDFYNE. The full CDR3 is CASSRGGDFYNEQFF.

CDR3 amino acids: CASTGLEKGTQYF. The DNA read from the CDR3 is TGTGCCAGTACGGGACTAGAGAAGGGGACC. V and J are TRBV19 and TRBJ2-5, with 8 bases aligning to TRBD2. Coverage ceases 3 residues before the CDR3 finishes, and the germline J gene fills in the end. Per the germline V gene, CDR1 is LNHDA and CDR2 is SQIVND (reference sequence). CDR3 length: 13 amino acids. The junction had 8 bases not matched to a gene; V was cut back by 7 bases and J by 7 bases.

As to this clone: The sequence runs out 3 residues before the end of the CDR3; the remainder is reconstructed from the germline J gene. The chain combines TRBV15 with TRBJ1-1; a weak D match, TRBD1 (6 bases). V dropped 1 base and J dropped 4 bases, with 10 bases sitting between them. The CDR3 runs 14 residues. Germline loops: CDR1 LNHNV, CDR2 YYDKDF (reference sequence). Incomplete CDR3 DNA: TGTGCCACCAGCAGAGGTCCAGGGGTCACTGAA. Translated, it gives CATSRGPGVTE. In full, the CDR3 reads CATSRGPGVTEAFF. Full variable domain (missing parts from reference TRBV15 and TRBJ1-1): DAMVIQNPRYQVTQFGKPVTLSCSQTLNHNVMYWYQQKSSQAPKLLFHYYDKDFNNEADTPDNFQSRRPNTSFCFLDIRSPGLGDTAMYLCATSRGPGVTEAFFGQGTRLTVV.

Remarks on this clone: The CDR3 extends 3 residues past the end of the read, so its final part is completed from the germline J gene. The V call is TRBV2, the J call TRBJ2-2; 8 nucleotides align to TRBD2. With V trimmed by 6 bases and J by 4 bases, 7 bases remained unmatched. The germline gives CDR1 SNHLY, CDR2 FYNNEI. The CDR3 length is 15 residues. The CDR3 bases that were read are TGTGCCAGCAGCCCACGGGGGGGCGTCACCGGGGAG. This translates into CASSPRGGVTGE. The whole CDR3 region reads CASSPRGGVTGELFF.

Of note for this clone: The read halts 3 residues ahead of the CDR3 end, with the missing end drawn from the germline J gene. The rearrangement uses TRBV9 and TRBJ2-5; D is unresolved. V lost 2 bases and J lost 5, with 10 bases in between. The CDR3 totals 13 residues. Germline lookup yields CDR1 SGDLS and CDR2 YYNGEE. Partial CDR3 DNA: TGTGCCAGCAGCGTCGGTTTCAGGGAGACC. Its translation: CASSVGFRET. The entire CDR3 sequence reads CASSVGFRETQYF. The full variable domain, in which reference TRBV9 and TRBJ2-5 provide the parts outside the CDR3, is DSGVTQTPKHLITATGQRVTLRCSPRSGDLSVYWYQQSLDQGLQFLIQYYNGEERAKGNILERFSAQQFPDLHSELNLSSLELGDSALYFCASSVGFRETQYFGPGTRLLVL.

To note about this clone: Sequencing ends 3 residues short of the CDR3 end; the germline J gene provides the rest. This rearrangement joins TRBV12-3 or TRBV12-4 to TRBJ1-3; 9 bases map to TRBD1. V was pared by 5 bases and J by 0 bases, with 2 bases of the junction left unmatched. This CDR3 region has 15 residues. This chain's CDR3 is CASSRTGDSGNTIYF. The CDR3 bases that were read are TGTGCCAGCAGTAGGACAGGGGACTCTGGAAACACC.

On this clone itself: The read ends 3 residues before the CDR3 terminus; that terminus is restored from the germline J gene. This chain uses TRBV29-1 with TRBJ1-1; 9 bases agree with TRBD1. Germline V gene sequence: CDR1 SQVTM, CDR2 ANQGSEA. The length of the CDR3 is 15 residues. The junction had 8 bases not matched to a gene; V was cut back by 0 bases and J by 6 bases. The CDR3 sequence is CSVEEGGQGKAEAFF. The covered CDR3 bases are TGCAGCGTTGAAGAGGGAGGACAGGGGAAGGCTGAA.

Comments on this clone: The read comes to an end 3 residues before the CDR3 does, leaving the germline J gene to fill in the end. The rearrangement links TRBV7-3 to TRBJ2-5; 7 bases agree with TRBD2. V lost 5 bases and J lost 2; bases outside the gene matches: 8. This CDR3 spans 15 amino acids. Germline CDR1 reads SGHTA; CDR2 reads FQGTGA. Incomplete CDR3 DNA: TGTGCCAGCAGCCCGGGGGGAAGGGTTCAAGAGACC. Its translation: CASSPGGRVQET. The entire CDR3 protein reads CASSPGGRVQETQYF.

The covered CDR3 bases are TGTGCCTGGAGTGTTAGTCTGGGACTAGCGGGAATTGAG. Encoded protein: CAWSVSLGLAGIE. The whole CDR3 sequence reads CAWSVSLGLAGIEQFF. The chain is built from TRBV30 and TRBJ2-1, with 13 nucleotides matching TRBD2. The read stops 3 residues short of the end of the CDR3; the missing end is completed from the germline J gene. From germline, CDR1 is GTSNPN and CDR2 SVGIG (reference sequence). The CDR3 totals 16 residues. V shed 0 bases and J 9 bases; nucleotides not matched to a gene: 8.

As for this clone: The read stops 3 residues short of the end of the CDR3; the missing end is completed from the germline J gene. The rearrangement uses TRBV5-1 and TRBJ1-6; a possible D gene is TRBD1 (5 bases). The V gene's germline CDR1 is SGHRS and CDR2 YFSETQ. V lost 4 bases, J lost 7 bases, and 18 bases lay in between. CDR3 length equals 16 residues. The part of the CDR3 DNA that was read is TGCGCCAGCAGCGCCCTGTCGGCAGGGCGGAATTCACCC. This codes for CASSALSAGRNSP. The entire CDR3 reads CASSALSAGRNSPLHF.

With regard to this clone: A read error may produce the germline difference seen at one junction end. Here the CDR3 reads CSASGGQGGGETQYF. The sequenced CDR3 bases are TGCAGCGCTAGCGGGGGACAGGGGGGTGGGGAGACC. The V gene is TRBV20-1, the J gene TRBJ2-5; TRBD1 is a possible D gene (11 bases). The read terminates 3 residues ahead of where the CDR3 ends, so the germline J gene completes it. This CDR3 region has 15 residues. Germline CDR1 DFQATT, CDR2 SNEGSKA (reference sequence).

With respect to this clone: The CDR3 end is not reached by the read, which stops 3 residues before it; the germline J gene fills it in. The chain is built from TRBV29-1 and TRBJ1-2; no reliable D call. CDR1 is SQVTM, CDR2 ANQGSEA, per germline. This CDR3 is 14 amino acids long. Trimming stripped 4 bases from V and 4 bases from J, with 16 bases between. The sequenced part of the CDR3 DNA is TGCAGCGTTGCGAGGAGGCAGTCGGGCTATGGC. It encodes CSVARRQSGYG. The full CDR3 protein reads CSVARRQSGYGYTF. Full variable domain (remainder filled in from reference TRBV29-1 and TRBJ1-2): SAVISQKPSRDICQRGTSLTIQCQVDSQVTMMFWYRQQPGQSLTLIATANQGSEATYESGFVIDKFPISRPNLTFSTLTVSNMSPEDSSIYLCSVARRQSGYGYTFGSGTRLTVV.

On this clone itself: The observed sequence ends 3 residues before the CDR3 terminus, with the missing tail filled in from the germline J gene. The genes are TRBV5-1 and TRBJ2-1; 9 nucleotides agree with TRBD2. The CDR3 covers 15 residues. The V gene's germline CDR1 is SGHRS and CDR2 YFSETQ. Losses at the gene ends were 0 bases for V and 5 bases for J; bases not matched to a gene: 3. The covered CDR3 bases are TGCGCCAGCAGCTTGGTAGCGGGGGCGGACAATGAG. Its protein is CASSLVAGADNE. In full, the CDR3 reads CASSLVAGADNEQFF.

The DNA read from the CDR3 is TGTGCCTGGAGTCGGACAGGGGGGAACGAG. This gives the protein CAWSRTGGNE. Given in full, the CDR3 is CAWSRTGGNEQYF. V and J are TRBV30 and TRBJ2-7, with 10 bases that match TRBD1. The DNA ends 3 residues before the CDR3 does, and the rest of the CDR3 is filled in from the germline J gene. Germline V gene lookup returns CDR1 GTSNPN and CDR2 SVGIG (reference sequence). CDR3 length: 13 residues. After removal of 2 bases from V and 5 bases from J, the junction contained 3 bases not matched to a gene.

On this clone: The CDR3 end lies 3 residues beyond the end of the read and is filled in from the germline J gene. The rearrangement uses TRBV19 and TRBJ1-1; no reliable D call. Trimming left V 7 bases short and J 0 bases short, with 12 bases between. This CDR3 has 14 amino acids. Germline V lookup: CDR1 LNHDA, CDR2 SQIVND (reference sequence). CDR3 in amino acids: CASTIGPLNTEAFF. The covered CDR3 bases are TGTGCCAGTACCATCGGTCCACTGAACACTGAA.

With respect to this clone: The read stops 3 residues short of the end of the CDR3; the missing end is completed from the germline J gene. The chain has TRBV6-1 and TRBJ1-2, with D perhaps matching TRBD1 (5 bases). The CDR3 runs to 13 residues. The germline V and J ends were trimmed by 3 bases and 1 base, with 6 bases remaining between them. CDR1 and CDR2 (germline): MNHNS, SASEGT. CDR3 region: CASSDRVNYGYTF. The covered CDR3 bases are TGTGCCAGCAGTGACAGGGTTAACTATGGC.

Of note for this clone: With the read ending 3 residues before the CDR3 end, the germline J gene is used to fill in that end. The genes are TRBV27 and TRBJ2-7; D possibly corresponds to TRBD1 (5 bases). Germline V lookup: CDR1 MNHEY, CDR2 SMNVEV (reference sequence). This CDR3 is 12 amino acids long. Deletions cut 4 bases from V and 6 bases from J, with 10 bases between. CDR3 DNA, as far as it was read: TGTGCCAGCAGTTCCTCAGGGATCGAG. It is translated as CASSSSGIE. The whole CDR3 protein is CASSSSGIEQYF.

Remarks on this clone: Read coverage stops 3 residues before the CDR3 terminus; the germline J gene supplies the remainder. This rearrangement joins TRBV2 to TRBJ1-1, with a weak D call TRBD1 (5 bases). CDR1 and CDR2 from the germline V gene are SNHLY and FYNNEI. CDR3 length equals 11 residues. V lost 7 bases and J lost 7, with 10 bases in between. The sequenced CDR3 bases are TGTGCCAGCAACATGAGGGGTGAA. Protein: CASNMRGE. The CDR3 in full is CASNMRGEAFF.

Worth noting for this clone: The read gets to within 3 residues of the CDR3 end, and the germline J gene fills in the rest. The chain recombines TRBV18 with TRBJ1-4, with 10 bases matching TRBD1. Germline V gene sequence: CDR1 KGHSH, CDR2 LQKENI. This CDR3 comprises 14 residues. Germline trimming cut 3 bases from V and 8 bases from J; bases unmatched to any gene: 3. CDR3 region: CASSPGQGKEKLFF. The sequenced part of the CDR3 DNA is TGTGCCAGCTCACCGGGACAGGGGAAAGAAAAA.

With regard to this clone: The read ends 3 residues before the CDR3 terminus; that terminus is restored from the germline J gene. The genes are TRBV5-6 and TRBJ2-6, with D unclear. The CDR3 runs 15 residues. V lost 0 bases and J 0 bases, leaving 4 bases between the germline ends. Germline CDR1 reads SGHDT; CDR2 reads YYEEEE. The CDR3 sequence is CASSLVFSGANVLTF. Partial CDR3 DNA: TGTGCCAGCAGCTTGGTATTCTCTGGGGCCAACGTC.

Notes on this clone: The read gets to within 3 residues of the CDR3 end, and the germline J gene fills in the rest. The chain carries TRBV20-1 and TRBJ1-1; 9 bases are shared with TRBD1. This CDR3 spans 14 amino acids. V dropped 4 bases and J dropped 5; count of bases not matched to a gene: 8. Germline V lookup: CDR1 DFQATT, CDR2 SNEGSKA (reference sequence). CDR3 in amino acids: CSATPGQGWTEAFF. The sequenced part of the CDR3 DNA is TGCAGTGCTACCCCCGGACAGGGGTGGACTGAA.

On this clone itself: Read sequence stops 3 residues before the CDR3 end, and the germline J gene provides the missing end. The chain joins TRBV20-1 to TRBJ1-1; TRBD1 matches 8 bases. Germline lookup yields CDR1 DFQATT and CDR2 SNEGSKA (reference sequence). The CDR3 extends over 14 amino acids. The CDR3: CSAKPTTGDPEAFF. The sequenced part of the CDR3 DNA is TGCAGTGCTAAACCAACGACAGGGGACCCCGAA.

As regards this clone: Read coverage stops 3 residues before the CDR3 terminus; the germline J gene supplies the remainder. The chain carries TRBV30 and TRBJ2-5; D is perhaps TRBD1 (6 bases). Trimming pared 4 bases from V and 2 bases from J, leaving 14 bases between. CDR3 length equals 14 residues. Per germline, CDR1 GTSNPN and CDR2 SVGIG (reference sequence). The CDR3 loop is CAWTPDSRQETQYF. The sequenced part of the CDR3 DNA is TGTGCCTGGACCCCGGACAGTCGGCAAGAGACC.

Worth noting for this clone: The read ends 3 residues early relative to the CDR3; the germline J gene fills the gap. The chain recombines TRBV5-1 with TRBJ1-6, with D perhaps TRBD1 (5 bases). The CDR3 is 16 amino acids. The V gene lost 0 bases and the J gene lost 10 bases, with 17 bases spanning the gap. Germline V gene data show CDR1 as SGHRS and CDR2 as YFSETQ. The CDR3 loop is CASSLEAGTPGSPLHF. CDR3 bases read: TGCGCCAGCAGCTTGGAAGCCGGGACTCCAGGGTCACCC.

Concerning this clone: Coverage ceases 3 residues before the CDR3 finishes, and the germline J gene fills in the end. The chain links TRBV20-1 to TRBJ2-1; tentatively, D is TRBD2 (5 bases). The V end was cut by 6 bases, the J end by 6 bases, with 15 bases between. Germline assignment: CDR1 DFQATT and CDR2 SNEGSKA (reference sequence). This CDR3 region has 13 residues. The CDR3 region is CSADGEHLNEQFF. CDR3 bases read: TGCAGTGCGGACGGGGAACATCTCAATGAG.

As for this clone: The missing CDR3 end, 3 residues past where the read stops, is filled in from the germline J gene. V usage is TRBV19 and J usage is TRBJ2-1; 12 bases map to TRBD2. CDR1 is LNHDA and CDR2 is SQIVND in the germline V gene (reference sequence). The J segment lost 6 bases and the V segment lost 5 bases, leaving 8 bases of the junction unmatched. The CDR3 has 16 residues. The CDR3 protein is CASSYSSGGAFNEQFF. The covered CDR3 bases are TGTGCCAGTAGTTACTCTAGCGGGGGGGCCTTCAATGAG.

Concerning this clone: The CDR3 end lies 3 residues beyond the end of the read and is filled in from the germline J gene. V usage is TRBV20-1 and J usage is TRBJ2-4; D is tentatively TRBD1 or TRBD2 (5 bases each). Germline assignment: CDR1 DFQATT and CDR2 SNEGSKA (reference sequence). Trimming shortened V by 3 bases and J by 0 bases, and 12 bases separated the two germline ends. The CDR3 covers 15 residues. The sequenced CDR3 bases are TGCAGTGCTAGCCAGGGAGTACTAGCCAAAAACATT. It codes for CSASQGVLAKNI. The complete CDR3 protein is CSASQGVLAKNIQYF.